This entry describes one TCR beta chain. Its antigen remains undetermined. No base quality information exists; no much larger clone differs at one position. Libraries were built with 5' RACE. Sequencing used an Illumina HiSeq 2500. A second PCR of about 7 to 12 cycles was run with a J-beta primer mix and a sample-barcoded 5' primer. A unique molecular identifier was introduced onto each TCR beta cDNA molecule by a template-switch 5' adaptor carrying 12 random nucleotides. At least 2.5 million CDR3-containing paired-end reads were obtained from each sample. All of the RNA was converted into first-strand cDNA using the Mint cDNA synthesis kit, with a TRBC-specific oligonucleotide serving as the primer. After uracil-DNA glycosylase treatment, a first 18-cycle PCR used universal primers M1SS and BC2_uni_R on all cDNA. Per the original workflow: For normalization, 1 million high-quality reads were randomly selected from each sample, with every read carrying a distinct molecular identifier. Reads with shared molecular identifiers were discarded instead of being binned into consensus sequences. CDR3 identification, clonotype clustering and error correction used MiTCR with a Q25 quality threshold and the strictest error-elimination algorithm. Lower-bound total TCR beta diversity was estimated with a nonparametric unseen species model using Euler transformation. TCRdb itself trimmed the public reads at Q25 with fastp, ran MiXCR and retained productive beta chains. Rows merge per CDR3 protein into single entries with the most common DNA and genes. The V and J calls were determined by TCRdb, not by the authors. For this sample there are about 700,000 distinct CDR3 sequences; about 30% appear just once. The ten top clones hold less than 20% of the sample.

Systemically healthy Caucasian individuals from Russia, 35 to 40 in total and aged roughly 6 to 95 years, were included as donors. Roughly 10 milliliters of peripheral blood were collected from each donor into EDTA-treated Vacutainer tubes. Ficoll-Paque density-gradient centrifugation was used to isolate PBMCs, with at least 6 million obtained per sample. Trizol reagent was used to extract total RNA from the PBMCs, yielding at least 5.5 micrograms per sample. For every donor, flow cytometry on a PBMC aliquot measured the percentage of naive CD45RAhigh/CD27high T cells. The data derive from a study of blood T cells in healthy people across ages (dated by TCRdb to the mid-2010s). Regarding the study in general: In model experiments, template switching captured about one uniquely barcoded TCR beta cDNA molecule for every two T cells. Age-related changes in TCR beta repertoire diversity were measured in the study by deep sequencing normalized with unique cDNA molecular identifiers. The donors were divided into four age groups: young (average around 17 years), middle-aged (under 40), aged (about 62) and long-lived (roughly 86). Donors of different ages were randomly distributed across sequencing lanes to avoid experimental bias. The study analyzed two additional independent replicas of 1 million unique cDNA reads from the same blood draw for two donors, one aged 18 to 30 and one aged 80 or older. General study outcomes and caveats: Because donor CMV infection status was unknown, age-related changes in expanded clonotypes were potentially confounded. As age increased, observed TCR beta diversity per million T cells dropped in a roughly linear way, and a significant reduction was already evident by age 40. Because profiling used bulk unsorted PBMCs, naive and antigen-experienced compartments could not be compared conclusively. Compared with the aged group, more naive CD4+ T cells, fewer expanded clones and increased TCR diversity were shown by the long-lived group, suggesting age selection. Total diversity estimates from one million sequenced T cells were considered lower bounds and underestimates. A strong correlation was found between observed TCR beta diversity and the percentage of naive T cells measured by flow cytometry.

CDR1 and CDR2, per the germline V gene (reference sequence), are DFQATT and SNEGSKA. Its CDR3 holds 14 amino acids, cysteine through phenylalanine. Just CDR3 DNA is preserved here, 42 bases in frame from base 1. The chain couples TRBV20-1 to TRBJ2-7, with a tentative D gene TRBD2 over 6 matching bases. The J call may be faulty, since TRBJ2-5 better matches the DNA end. The sequence derives from a woman aged 80 or over in good health. Donor details come from another sample of the same person, matched by shared clones. The sequenced material came from blood. The CDR3 reads CSATSGRGRETQYF. The nucleotides are TGCAGTGCGACGTCCGGGAGAGGACGAGAGACCCAGTACTTC.